This T cell receptor (beta chain) was retrieved from a study of blood T cells in healthy people across ages. Study results and limitations: Those diversity estimates obtained from one million T cells were thought to be underestimates. Observed TCR beta diversity per million T cells went down as age went up. This fall followed a roughly linear course with age. Diversity of TCR beta correlated strongly with naive T cell percentage.

This clonotype was recorded only once. Its antigen is undetermined. Through a sample-barcoded 5' primer and a J-beta primer mix, a second PCR was run for roughly 7 to 11 cycles. TCRdb redid the calling of the 5' RACE reads with MiXCR, one entry per CDR3 protein. The sample carries 650,000 to 1,000,000 distinct CDR3 sequences, around half recorded once. The length of the CDR3 is 16 residues. V lost 1 base and J lost 6; bases outside the gene matches: 11. Germline V gene sequence: CDR1 MGHRA, CDR2 YSYEKL. With each sample, at least 5 micrograms of total RNA were extracted. The chain couples TRBV4-1 to TRBJ2-7, with TRBD1 identical over 8 bases. Sequences were obtained from blood. The receptor was isolated from a man aged 80 or over in good health. The CDR3 nucleotides are TGCGCCAGCAGCCAAGTAAAAACCGGGACAGGTGGCGAGCAGTACTTC. Its translation: CASSQVKTGTGGEQYF.